The TCR beta chain under discussion was sequenced for a study of blood T cell dynamics during melanoma immunotherapy. Time point here: week 3, after first cycle of checkpoint inhibitor. Sequencing was performed with immunoSEQ multiplex PCR; in TCRdb, only in-frame clones are kept and a portion is missing. Among about 12,000 clones listed, approximately 87% were seen once. V lost 0 bases, J lost 5 bases, and 10 bases lay in between. The CDR3 loop spans 14 amino acids. Looked up from germline, CDR1 is LNHNV and CDR2 is YYDKDF (reference sequence). The chain links TRBV15 to TRBJ1-2; D unclear. This TCR was sampled from a human donor with melanoma. The sequencing used blood, collected from a patient treated with checkpoint blockade. The CDR3 here is CATSRESGWYGYTF. In DNA form, the CDR3 reads TGTGCCACCAGCAGAGAGTCTGGTTGGTATGGCTACACCTTC.